Each of the 15 T cell receptor beta chains below was sequenced from the same sample in a study of PD-1 blockade in classical Hodgkin lymphoma. Time point indicated: newly diagnosed, previously untreated cHL patient sample. CD4+ T cells were purified from thawed PBMCs by magnetic negative selection. Using immunoSEQ multiplex PCR, the repertoire was profiled, and TCRdb retains in-frame clones only, with some absent. Of about 22,000 clones in the sample, 75% to 90% are singletons; the top ten hold 0.25%. Sequenced: CD4+ T cells from blood. Source of these receptors: a human donor with classical Hodgkin lymphoma.

The CDR3 loop reads CASSSDRVGGYTF. CDR3 coding DNA: TGTGCCAGCAGCTCCGACAGGGTCGGAGGCTACACCTTC. The chain joins TRBV7-8 to TRBJ1-2; 7 bases match TRBD1. Germline V gene sequence: CDR1 SGHVS, CDR2 FQNEAQ. The CDR3 contains 13 residues. J gave up 8 bases and V 4 bases, and 7 bases lay outside the gene matches.

CDR3: CASSLGNTGNQPQHF. Here the CDR3 DNA reads TGTGCCAGCAGCTTGGGGAACACAGGCAATCAGCCCCAGCATTTT. This chain joins TRBV7-2 and TRBJ1-5; D unclear. Germline V lookup: CDR1 SGHTA, CDR2 FQGNSA. The CDR3 has 15 amino acids. V lost 3 bases to trimming and J lost 2 bases, with 11 bases between them.

The chain carries TRBV29-1 and TRBJ2-7, with D possibly TRBD1 on 6 matching bases. The germline gives CDR1 SQVTM, CDR2 ANQGSEA. This CDR3 is 13 amino acids long. Trimming cost V 6 bases and J 2 bases, with 14 bases left between them. The CDR3 region is CSVGGGQAYEQYF. The CDR3 nucleotides are TGCAGCGTCGGTGGGGGACAAGCCTACGAGCAGTACTTC.

The chain recombines TRBV7-9 with TRBJ1-1; D may be TRBD1 (6 bases). There are 17 residues in the CDR3. Germline lookup yields CDR1 SEHNR and CDR2 FQNEAQ (reference sequence). The V end lost 4 bases, the J end lost 3 bases, and 21 bases lay between the germline ends. The CDR3 region has the DNA TGTGCCAGCAGCTCTAGGGGGTCCCGGGACACTGACACTGAAGCTTTCTTT. Its translation: CASSSRGSRDTDTEAFF. Supplemented by reference TRBV7-9 and TRBJ1-1, the full variable domain reads DTGVSQNPRHKITKRGQNVTFRCDPISEHNRLYWYRQTLGQGPEFLTYFQNEAQLEKSRLLSDRFSAERPKGSFSTLEIQRTEQGDSAMYLCASSSRGSRDTDTEAFFGQGTRLTVV.

The chain recombines TRBV18 with TRBJ2-3, with TRBD2 identical over 9 bases. This CDR3 spans 18 amino acids. J was trimmed by 0 bases and V by 3 bases; bases with no gene match: 10. Germline lookup yields CDR1 KGHSH and CDR2 LQKENI. The CDR3 DNA is TGTGCCAGCTCACCTTTGGCGACTAGCGGCTCTAGCACAGATACGCAGTATTTT. Amino acids: CASSPLATSGSSTDTQYF.

This sequence joins TRBV11-3 and TRBJ2-5; D perhaps matches TRBD2 (6 bases). Trimming cost V 1 base and J 6 bases, with 12 bases left between them. This CDR3 is 14 amino acids long. The germline gives CDR1 SGHNT, CDR2 YENEEA. This chain's CDR3 is CASSLGPGEKTQYF. The CDR3 DNA follows: TGTGCCAGCAGCTTAGGGCCGGGGGAGAAGACCCAGTACTTC.

The chain couples TRBV2 to TRBJ2-5, with 7 nucleotides matching TRBD1. CDR3 size: 15 residues. After removal of 0 bases from V and 2 bases from J, the junction contained 3 bases not matched to a gene. The germline gives CDR1 SNHLY, CDR2 FYNNEI. In DNA, the CDR3 is TGTGCCAGCAGTGAAGCGTGGGGACAGCAAGAGACCCAGTACTTC. Protein: CASSEAWGQQETQYF. Full variable domain (rest looked up from reference TRBV2 and TRBJ2-5): EPEVTQTPSHQVTQMGQEVILRCVPISNHLYFYWYRQILGQKVEFLVSFYNNEISEKSEIFDDQFSVERPDGSNFTLKIRSTKLEDSAMYFCASSEAWGQQETQYFGPGTRLLVL.

The chain recombines TRBV30 with TRBJ2-7; D is possibly TRBD1 (7 bases). Trimming pared 2 bases from V and 3 bases from J, leaving 14 bases between. The CDR3 has 14 amino acids. Germline assignment: CDR1 GTSNPN and CDR2 SVGIG (reference sequence). DNA of the CDR3: TGTGCCTGGAGTATCGGCAGGGGGGTCTACGAGCAGTACTTC. This encodes CAWSIGRGVYEQYF.

This chain connects TRBV11-3 to TRBJ2-7; a possible D gene is TRBD1 (6 bases). The V end was cut by 6 bases, the J end by 3 bases, with 15 bases between. Germline V lookup: CDR1 SGHNT, CDR2 YENEEA. The CDR3 contains 14 residues. CDR3 sequence (DNA): TGTGCCAGCAGGAATCGGGACACCGGCTACGAGCAGTACTTC. Protein: CASRNRDTGYEQYF.

The chain is built from TRBV9 and TRBJ1-1, with D unresolved. The CDR3 is 15 residues long. Trimming shortened V by 1 base and J by 3 bases, and 13 bases separated the two germline ends. Germline CDR1 SGDLS, CDR2 YYNGEE. The DNA of the CDR3 is TGTGCCAGCAGCGTATCGGGATTCGAGGACACTGAAGCTTTCTTT. It yields the protein CASSVSGFEDTEAFF.

The chain couples TRBV5-1 to TRBJ2-1; 8 bases match TRBD2. Germline V lookup: CDR1 SGHRS, CDR2 YFSETQ. The V gene end was trimmed by 1 base and the J gene end by 7 bases; junction bases not matched to a gene: 16. The CDR3 contains 18 residues. In DNA, the CDR3 is TGCGCCAGCAGCTTGATGCCACGCGGGGGGCAGGGGAGGAATGAGCAGTTCTTC. Its protein product is CASSLMPRGGQGRNEQFF.

The chain uses TRBV6-5 and TRBJ2-5; D is unclear. Germline V gene lookup returns CDR1 MNHEY and CDR2 SVGAGI. V was pared by 6 bases and J by 0 bases, with 8 bases between. CDR3 length equals 13 residues. The CDR3 DNA follows: TGTGCCAGCAGGCCACAGCACCAAGAGACCCAGTACTTC. It is translated as CASRPQHQETQYF.

This clone was seen a single time. The V and J genes are TRBV19 and TRBJ1-1, with D tentatively TRBD1 (6 bases). The germline CDR1 and CDR2 sequences are LNHDA and SQIVND (reference sequence). This CDR3 is built from 15 residues. The ends were cut back, 2 bases at V and 4 bases at J, with 14 bases in the middle. The CDR3 DNA reads TGTGCCAGTAGTATAAACCTTCTCAGGGGCACTGAAGCTTTCTTT. It codes for CASSINLLRGTEAFF. The full variable domain, its missing parts supplied by reference TRBV19 and TRBJ1-1, is DGGITQSPKYLFRKEGQNVTLSCEQNLNHDAMYWYRQDPGQGLRLIYYSQIVNDFQKGDIAEGYSVSREKKESFPLTVTSAQKNPTAFYLCASSINLLRGTEAFFGQGTRLTVV.

This rearrangement joins TRBV7-2 to TRBJ2-7, with TRBD2 as a possible D gene (5 bases). The ends were cut back, 5 bases at V and 7 bases at J, with 21 bases in the middle. The CDR3 contains 15 residues. Germline CDR1 reads SGHTA; CDR2 reads FQGNSA. The CDR3 loop reads CASSQTMPGIGEQYF. The CDR3 DNA reads as TGTGCCAGCAGCCAGACGATGCCGGGGATTGGGGAGCAGTACTTC.

CDR3 coding DNA: TGTGCCAGCTCACCAATTATGGGGGATACGCAGTATTTT. It is translated as CASSPIMGDTQYF. This rearrangement joins TRBV18 to TRBJ2-3; no clear D gene. The CDR3 length is 13 residues. Germline CDR1 KGHSH, CDR2 LQKENI. The V and J ends lost 2 bases and 6 bases respectively, with 9 bases between them.